The 22 T cell receptor beta chains given below trace back to one sample, sequenced in a study of blood T cell repertoires in COVID-19. Profiling relied on immunoSEQ multiplex PCR, and the TCRdb table lists in-frame clones only, not all of them. The repertoire consists of roughly 81,000 clones, with approximately 88% occurring once and the leading ten covering approximately 8%. Sequencing was performed on peripheral blood. These receptors were obtained from a man younger than 40 with acute or convalescent COVID-19.

The rearrangement uses TRBV4-2 and TRBJ2-2; 7 bases are a match to TRBD2. The CDR3 has 18 residues. The germline gives CDR1 LGHNA, CDR2 YNFKEQ. V shed 0 bases and J 5 bases; nucleotides not matched to a gene: 12. The CDR3 DNA sequence: TGTGCCAGCAGCCAAGAAGGGGATGCGGGAGAGTATACCGGGGAGCTGTTTTTT. It yields the protein CASSQEGDAGEYTGELFF.

This clone was detected once. The chain couples TRBV13 to TRBJ2-5; tentative D call: TRBD2 (5 bases). Trimming removed 2 bases from V and 4 bases from J, with 5 bases in between. This CDR3 contains 12 residues. Germline CDR1 and CDR2: PRHDT and FYEKMQ (reference sequence). The CDR3, as DNA: TGTGCCAGCAGCTTACGGGGAGAGACCCAGTACTTC. It translates to CASSLRGETQYF.

The CDR3 nucleotides read TGTGCCAGCACCTCCAGCGGGAGGGATCACAATGAGCAGTTCTTC. Its protein product is CASTSSGRDHNEQFF. This chain links TRBV7-9 with TRBJ2-1, with 10 bases that match TRBD2. The CDR3 loop spans 15 amino acids. The germline V gene has CDR1 SEHNR and CDR2 FQNEAQ (reference sequence). V lost 7 bases, J lost 5 bases, and 8 bases stayed unmatched.

The J gene is TRBJ2-7, the V gene TRBV4-3; 8 positions match TRBD2. This CDR3 is 13 amino acids long. With 4 bases clipped from V and 7 bases from J, the junction kept 6 bases outside the gene matches. Germline loops: CDR1 LGHNA, CDR2 YSLEER. The CDR3 sequence: CASSLAGRNEQYF. The CDR3 DNA follows: TGCGCCAGCAGCCTAGCGGGGCGGAATGAGCAGTACTTC.

The J gene is TRBJ2-2, the V gene TRBV5-1, with D possibly being TRBD2 (7 bases). Germline lookup yields CDR1 SGHRS and CDR2 YFSETQ. There are 15 residues in the CDR3. V gave up 1 base and J gave up 7 bases, with 14 bases separating them. CDR3 DNA sequence: TGCGCCAGCAGCTTGATCGCGGGGGCTAACGGGGAGCTGTTTTTT. It encodes CASSLIAGANGELFF.

This clone occurred once. The chain is built from TRBV6-4 and TRBJ2-5; no clear D gene. CDR3 length: 10 amino acids. V lost 5 bases and J 5 bases, leaving 3 bases between the germline ends. CDR1 MRHNA and CDR2 SNTAGT come from the germline V gene. The CDR3 sequence: CASSRETQYF. The CDR3 coding sequence is TGTGCCAGCAGTCGGGAGACCCAGTACTTC.

This chain uses TRBV5-1 with TRBJ2-7; TRBD2 is a possible D gene (6 bases). The CDR3 loop spans 15 amino acids. Trimming took 7 bases from V and 5 from J, leaving 22 bases between them. From germline, CDR1 is SGHRS and CDR2 YFSETQ. CDR3 DNA: TGCGCCAGCCGGGGAGGCGGGGCGATCATAAACGAGCAGTACTTC. Translated: CASRGGGAIINEQYF.

This clone was counted only a few times. The chain uses TRBV2 and TRBJ1-2; possible D gene TRBD1, 6 bases. The germline CDR1 and CDR2 sequences are SNHLY and FYNNEI. CDR3 length: 15 residues. Trimming removed 2 bases from V and 4 bases from J, with 14 bases in between. CDR3 coding DNA: TGTGCCAGCAGTGAAAGGTGGGACACTTCCTATGGCTACACCTTC. It yields the protein CASSERWDTSYGYTF. The full variable domain, with the rest looked up from reference TRBV2 and TRBJ1-2, is EPEVTQTPSHQVTQMGQEVILRCVPISNHLYFYWYRQILGQKVEFLVSFYNNEISEKSEIFDDQFSVERPDGSNFTLKIRSTKLEDSAMYFCASSERWDTSYGYTFGSGTRLTVV.

V is TRBV4-1 and J is TRBJ1-5; 7 bases are shared with TRBD1. The junction had 10 bases not matched to a gene; V was cut back by 4 bases and J by 4 bases. CDR1 and CDR2 from the germline V gene are MGHRA and YSYEKL. The CDR3 is 16 amino acids. The chain's CDR3 is CASSPKWTGRNQPQHF. CDR3 nucleotide sequence: TGCGCCAGCAGCCCGAAGTGGACAGGAAGAAATCAGCCCCAGCATTTT.

Only a few counts were recorded for this clone. This rearrangement joins TRBV2 to TRBJ2-7; 7 bases fit TRBD1. The V and J ends lost 5 bases and 6 bases, in that order; junction bases with no gene match: 4. The CDR3 totals 12 residues. Germline values: CDR1 SNHLY, CDR2 FYNNEI. The CDR3 DNA reads as TGTGCCAGCAGTCAGGGACAGTCCGAGCAGTACTTC. Its translation is CASSQGQSEQYF. Full variable domain (remainder filled in from reference TRBV2 and TRBJ2-7): EPEVTQTPSHQVTQMGQEVILRCVPISNHLYFYWYRQILGQKVEFLVSFYNNEISEKSEIFDDQFSVERPDGSNFTLKIRSTKLEDSAMYFCASSQGQSEQYFGPGTRLTVT.

V usage is TRBV28 and J usage is TRBJ1-2, with a weak D call TRBD1 (5 bases). Trimming took off 6 bases at V and 1 base at J, with 12 bases between the two ends. CDR1 and CDR2 (germline): MDHEN, SYDVKM. The length of the CDR3 is 14 residues. The CDR3: CASRVRTLNYGYTF. CDR3 nucleotides: TGTGCCAGCAGGGTCAGGACACTTAACTATGGCTACACCTTC.

The chain has TRBV30 and TRBJ1-6; D perhaps matches TRBD1 (5 bases). There are 13 residues in the CDR3. Germline CDR1 is GTSNPN and CDR2 is SVGIG (reference sequence). Trimming stripped 4 bases from V and 7 bases from J, with 11 bases between. CDR3 DNA sequence: TGTGCCTGGACGGTAGGGGAAAATTCACCCCTCCACTTT. It codes for CAWTVGENSPLHF.

The V gene is TRBV9, the J gene TRBJ2-3; tentatively, D is TRBD1 (5 bases). The V gene's germline CDR1 is SGDLS and CDR2 YYNGEE. V was clipped by 0 bases and J by 2 bases, with 7 bases between them. This CDR3 spans 14 amino acids. CDR3 region: CASSVGGHTDTQYF. Here the CDR3 DNA reads TGTGCCAGCAGCGTAGGGGGCCACACAGATACGCAGTATTTT.

The gene calls are TRBV5-1 and TRBJ1-2, with 7 bases fitting TRBD1. The V gene's germline CDR1 is SGHRS and CDR2 YFSETQ. J lost 5 bases, V lost 2 bases, and 9 bases had no gene match. The CDR3 runs 15 residues. CDR3 in amino acids: CASSFNRGSHYGYTF. Here the CDR3 DNA reads TGCGCCAGCAGCTTCAACAGGGGATCGCATTATGGCTACACCTTC.

The rearrangement uses TRBV19 and TRBJ2-5; a weak D match, TRBD1 (6 bases). Germline CDR1 reads LNHDA; CDR2 reads SQIVND (reference sequence). The germline V and J ends were trimmed by 3 bases and 1 base, with 9 bases remaining between them. The CDR3 consists of 14 residues. Here the CDR3 reads CASSMRDIQETQYF. The CDR3 DNA follows: TGTGCCAGTAGTATGAGGGACATCCAAGAGACCCAGTACTTC.

V is TRBV19 and J is TRBJ2-7; possibly TRBD1 for D (5 bases). Germline assignment: CDR1 LNHDA and CDR2 SQIVND (reference sequence). The CDR3 is made up of 16 amino acids. Deletions cut 8 bases from V and 7 bases from J, with 27 bases between. The CDR3 coding sequence is TGTGCCAGTGGAAAAACAGGAACTTTTGGACGAGCGGAGCAGTACTTC. Encoded protein: CASGKTGTFGRAEQYF.

The rearrangement uses TRBV2 and TRBJ2-2; 7 bases line up with TRBD2. The germline CDR1 and CDR2 sequences are SNHLY and FYNNEI. This CDR3 is built from 15 residues. V lost 7 bases to trimming and J lost 2 bases; unmatched junction nucleotides: 7. For the CDR3, the DNA is TGTGCCAGCACTCGGGGCGGGAGAAACACCGGGGAGCTGTTTTTT. Translated: CASTRGGRNTGELFF. The full variable domain, completed using reference TRBV2 and TRBJ2-2, is EPEVTQTPSHQVTQMGQEVILRCVPISNHLYFYWYRQILGQKVEFLVSFYNNEISEKSEIFDDQFSVERPDGSNFTLKIRSTKLEDSAMYFCASTRGGRNTGELFFGEGSRLTVL.

The CDR3 nucleotides read TGTGCCAGCAGTTCCCGACTTGGACGGGGTCAGCCCCAGCATTTT. Protein product: CASSSRLGRGQPQHF. The V call is TRBV28, the J call TRBJ1-5; D gene unclear. Germline CDR1 and CDR2: MDHEN and SYDVKM. The ends were cut back, 4 bases at V and 6 bases at J, with 16 bases in the middle. This CDR3 has 15 residues.

This clone was seen just once. V gene TRBV14 combines with J gene TRBJ2-1; possible D gene TRBD1, 8 bases. The CDR3 has 13 amino acids. The V gene lost 4 bases and the J gene lost 10 bases, with 14 bases spanning the gap. Germline CDR1 and CDR2: SGHDN and FVKESK. For the CDR3, the DNA is TGTGCCAGCAGCCCTAACAGGGGGGGGGAGCAGTTCTTC. Encoded protein: CASSPNRGGEQFF.

This clone was counted a single time. The rearrangement uses TRBV13 and TRBJ2-1, with D perhaps TRBD1 (6 bases). This CDR3 spans 17 amino acids. CDR1 and CDR2 (germline): PRHDT, FYEKMQ (reference sequence). The germline V and J ends were trimmed by 0 bases and 0 bases, with 12 bases remaining between them. DNA for the CDR3: TGTGCCAGCAGCTTAGGCGCAGGGGATCCCTCCTACAATGAGCAGTTCTTC. It specifies CASSLGAGDPSYNEQFF.

This chain connects TRBV29-1 to TRBJ2-3; 11 positions match TRBD1. CDR1 is SQVTM and CDR2 is ANQGSEA in the germline V gene. After removal of 6 bases from V and 4 bases from J, the junction contained 3 bases not matched to a gene. The CDR3 is 13 residues long. CDR3 in DNA: TGCAGCGTGCGGACAGGGGGCCCAGATACGCAGTATTTT. Its translation: CSVRTGGPDTQYF.

This clone occurred once. The chain combines TRBV6-6 with TRBJ1-2; TRBD1 matches 10 bases. The CDR3 covers 13 residues. CDR1 and CDR2 from the germline V gene are MNHNY and SVGAGI (reference sequence). The V segment lost 8 bases and the J segment 5 bases; nucleotides outside the gene matches: 5. CDR3 amino acids: CASGDRGGYGYTF. The CDR3, as DNA: TGTGCCAGCGGGGACAGGGGTGGGTATGGCTACACCTTC.